This T cell receptor (beta chain) comes out of a study of T cells in Graves' hyperthyroidism and ophthalmopathy. Study details: Staff took peripheral blood when the initial diagnosis was made, before any treatment began.

Researchers took RNA transcripts and amplified the TCR beta CDR3 regions from them. First-round RT-PCR of the TCR CDR3 relied on the HTBI primer set. One entry per CDR3 protein results from TCRdb running MiXCR on the multiplex PCR reads. The sample records about 58,000 distinct CDR3 sequences, about 50% being singletons. This clonotype was observed at least ten times. Its antigen is currently unknown. The CDR3 sequence is 15 residues long. Per germline, CDR1 LGHDT and CDR2 YNNKEL (reference sequence). Deletions cut 1 base from V and 4 bases from J, with 14 bases between. General study points: Ophthalmopathy could be told apart from stable hyperthyroidism with a 13 V-J model.

The chain couples TRBV3-1 to TRBJ2-7; D may be TRBD2 (6 bases). The sequenced sample consisted of blood. This clonotype was obtained from a woman between 25 and 40 years old with Graves' ophthalmopathy. CDR3 in amino acids: CASSQVWREGYEQYF. DNA of the CDR3: TGTGCCAGCAGCCAAGTATGGCGGGAAGGGTACGAGCAGTACTTC.